The table lists the clone carrying this T cell receptor beta chain with many counts. As yet, its antigen is unknown. Orbital computed tomography, thyroid ultrasound, serum thyroxine and TRAb, and clinical symptoms together informed the diagnoses. Looked up from germline, CDR1 is SGHVS and CDR2 is FQNEAQ. V dropped 1 base and J dropped 6 bases, with 15 bases sitting between them. The CDR3 has 15 residues. These data are taken from a study of T cells in Graves' hyperthyroidism and ophthalmopathy. Study-level points and caveats: A 13 V-J model separated ophthalmopathy from stable hyperthyroidism. Before onset, ophthalmopathy was predicted by the model a median around 6 months earlier.

The source material, RNA transcripts, was used to amplify TCR beta CDR3 regions. HTBI primers were used for first-round RT-PCR of the TCR CDR3. TCRdb analysed the multiplex PCR reads with MiXCR anew, one entry per CDR3 protein. Counted here are about 400,000 distinct CDR3 sequences, less than 20% occurring once; the ten biggest clones make up just under 8%. This TCR was recovered from a woman under 30 with Graves' hyperthyroidism. This chain uses TRBV7-8 with TRBJ1-2; D call uncertain. The sample consisted of blood. This CDR3 reads CASSLVVRDIHGYTF. Here the CDR3 DNA reads TGTGCCAGCAGCTTAGTGGTCCGGGATATTCATGGCTACACCTTC.